The rows below give T cell receptor beta chains drawn from one sample of a study of cytomegalovirus exposure and HLA in healthy donors. The table came from immunoSEQ multiplex PCR; TCRdb's copy has only in-frame clones and leaves some out. The sample includes 210,000 or so clones, roughly 88% of them seen just once. Specimen: PBMCs. The receptors were sampled from a woman aged 18-30 years in good health and CMV-seronegative. Each CDR3 is given with its conserved first and last residue. Fields, in order: CDR3 protein, CDR3 DNA, V gene, CDR3 length, J gene, clone size, D gene. A D gene is named only where the DNA matches it firmly. The size entry is marked missing in some rows and otherwise reads once, few, many or a size class.

CDR3: CASSLAVAEKLFF
DNA: TGTGCCAGCAGCTTAGCCGTAGCAGAAAAACTGTTTTTT
V: TRBV11-2
length: 13
J: TRBJ1-4
size: .
D: .

CDR3: CASSVAGSGGGGGYTF
DNA: TGTGCCAGCAGCGTAGCAGGGTCTGGGGGCGGTGGTGGCTACACCTTC
V: TRBV9
length: 16
J: TRBJ1-2
size: .
D: .

CDR3: CASSRTGGYEQYF
DNA: TGTGCCAGCAGCCGAACCGGGGGCTACGAGCAGTACTTC
V: TRBV7-9
length: 13
J: TRBJ2-7
size: .
D: .

CDR3: CASEGRGKQYF
DNA: TGTGCCAGCGAAGGCCGAGGGAAGCAGTACTTC
V: TRBV7-9
length: 11
J: TRBJ2-7
size: .
D: .

CDR3: CASSLRTGAYNEQFF
DNA: TGTGCCAGCAGCTTACGGACAGGGGCATACAATGAGCAGTTCTTC
V: TRBV7-9
length: 15
J: TRBJ2-1
size: .
D: TRBD1

CDR3: CASSRRRYYGYTF
DNA: TGTGCCAGCAGTCGGAGACGGTACTATGGCTACACCTTC
V: TRBV2
length: 13
J: TRBJ1-2
size: few
D: .

CDR3: CATSEGQERVGWVNEKLFF
DNA: TGTGCCACCAGCGAGGGACAGGAAAGGGTGGGGTGGGTCAATGAAAAACTGTTTTTT
V: TRBV15
length: 19
J: TRBJ1-4
size: .
D: TRBD1

CDR3: CASSNRDRVYEQYF
DNA: TGTGCCAGTAGCAACCGGGACAGGGTCTACGAGCAGTACTTC
V: TRBV19
length: 14
J: TRBJ2-7
size: few
D: TRBD1

CDR3: CASSEGRQGFYNEQFF
DNA: TGTGCCAGCAGCGAAGGCCGACAGGGATTCTACAATGAGCAGTTCTTC
V: TRBV5-6
length: 16
J: TRBJ2-1
size: .
D: TRBD1

CDR3: CASSVEVFYEQYF
DNA: TGTGCCAGTAGCGTCGAGGTATTCTACGAGCAGTACTTC
V: TRBV19
length: 13
J: TRBJ2-7
size: .
D: .

CDR3: CASSGGLLNTEAFF
DNA: TGCGCCAGCAGCGGGGGACTGCTGAACACTGAAGCTTTCTTT
V: TRBV5-1
length: 14
J: TRBJ1-1
size: .
D: .

CDR3: CASSLAGDDEQYF
DNA: TGTGCCAGCAGCCTAGCGGGAGATGACGAGCAGTACTTC
V: TRBV11-3
length: 13
J: TRBJ2-7
size: .
D: TRBD2

CDR3: CASFNSGTGVEQYF
DNA: TGTGCCAGCTTTAACTCCGGGACAGGGGTCGAGCAGTACTTC
V: TRBV6-1
length: 14
J: TRBJ2-7
size: .
D: TRBD1

CDR3: CASSLGQANLPQHF
DNA: TGTGCCAGCAGCTTAGGACAGGCCAATTTGCCCCAGCATTTT
V: TRBV5-8
length: 14
J: TRBJ1-5
size: once
D: TRBD1

CDR3: CASSYSTTGSEDTQYF
DNA: TGTGCCAGCAGTTACTCGACGACAGGCTCGGAAGATACGCAGTATTTT
V: TRBV6-5
length: 16
J: TRBJ2-3
size: .
D: .

CDR3: CASSLGPGLAGESFSYEQYF
DNA: TGTGCCAGCAGTTTAGGTCCGGGGCTAGCGGGAGAATCTTTCTCCTACGAGCAGTACTTC
V: TRBV28
length: 20
J: TRBJ2-7
size: .
D: TRBD2

CDR3: CASSVTGVFRGGTQYF
DNA: TGTGCCAGCAGTGTCACGGGGGTTTTTAGGGGTGGGACCCAGTACTTC
V: TRBV28
length: 16
J: TRBJ2-5
size: .
D: .

CDR3: CASSRLAGETQYF
DNA: TGTGCCAGCAGCCGACTAGCTGGAGAGACCCAGTACTTC
V: TRBV7-9
length: 13
J: TRBJ2-5
size: .
D: TRBD2

CDR3: CASSARAGEISDTQYF
DNA: TGTGCCAGCAGCGCCCGAGCGGGAGAGATTTCAGATACGCAGTATTTT
V: TRBV9
length: 16
J: TRBJ2-3
size: once
D: TRBD2

CDR3: CASSVSGTRVADEQFF
DNA: TGTGCCAGCAGTGTCTCCGGGACTAGGGTGGCCGATGAGCAGTTCTTC
V: TRBV27
length: 16
J: TRBJ2-1
size: .
D: TRBD2

CDR3: CASRQGFSSYEQYF
DNA: TGTGCCAGCAGGCAGGGTTTTAGCTCCTACGAGCAGTACTTC
V: TRBV7-2
length: 14
J: TRBJ2-7
size: .
D: .

CDR3: CASSYLPEGERPYTDTQYF
DNA: TGTGCCAGCAGTTACCTCCCCGAGGGGGAGAGACCCTACACAGATACGCAGTATTTT
V: TRBV28
length: 19
J: TRBJ2-3
size: .
D: .

CDR3: CASKASGISIEQFF
DNA: TGTGCCAGCAAGGCCAGCGGGATATCAATTGAGCAGTTCTTC
V: TRBV27
length: 14
J: TRBJ2-1
size: once
D: TRBD2

CDR3: CASSLAGTNTGELFF
DNA: TGTGCCAGCAGCTTGGCCGGGACGAACACCGGGGAGCTGTTTTTT
V: TRBV5-6
length: 15
J: TRBJ2-2
size: .
D: .

CDR3: CASSLVVPDGRVREQFF
DNA: TGTGCCAGCAGCTTAGTGGTTCCGGACGGGAGGGTACGGGAGCAGTTCTTC
V: TRBV7-8
length: 17
J: TRBJ2-1
size: .
D: TRBD2

CDR3: CAMREGQGYNEQFF
DNA: TGTGCCATGAGGGAGGGCCAGGGTTACAATGAGCAGTTCTTC
V: TRBV10-3
length: 14
J: TRBJ2-1
size: .
D: TRBD2

CDR3: CASSGTLRSGTYNEQFF
DNA: TGTGCCAGCAGTGGCACCCTCCGTAGCGGGACCTACAATGAGCAGTTCTTC
V: TRBV28
length: 17
J: TRBJ2-1
size: once
D: TRBD2

CDR3: CASSSSPDTSNEQFF
DNA: TGTGCCAGCAGTTCATCACCCGACACCTCCAATGAGCAGTTCTTC
V: TRBV6-5
length: 15
J: TRBJ2-1
size: .
D: .

CDR3: CRTGEAFF
DNA: TGCAGAACAGGAGAAGCTTTCTTT
V: TRBV20-1
length: 8
J: TRBJ1-1
size: .
D: .

CDR3: CASSLGPRGSEQYF
DNA: TGCGCCAGCAGCTTGGGGCCAAGGGGGAGTGAGCAGTACTTC
V: TRBV5-1
length: 14
J: TRBJ2-7
size: few
D: .

CDR3: CASSQAVSSGSSYEQYF
DNA: TGCGCCAGCAGCCAAGCTGTGTCCAGCGGGAGCTCCTACGAGCAGTACTTC
V: TRBV4-1
length: 17
J: TRBJ2-7
size: .
D: TRBD2

CDR3: CASSQDGESYTQYF
DNA: TGCGCCAGCAGCCAAGACGGGGAGTCATATACGCAGTATTTT
V: TRBV4-1
length: 14
J: TRBJ2-3
size: .
D: .

CDR3: CASSPLIGRGTEAFF
DNA: TGTGCCAGCAGCCCACTCATAGGACGGGGCACTGAAGCTTTCTTT
V: TRBV7-9
length: 15
J: TRBJ1-1
size: .
D: .

CDR3: CAWSVQGGEQFF
DNA: TGTGCCTGGAGTGTACAAGGGGGCGAGCAGTTCTTC
V: TRBV30
length: 12
J: TRBJ2-1
size: .
D: TRBD1

CDR3: CASSSKGTGEETQYF
DNA: TGTGCCAGCAGCTCTAAAGGGACAGGGGAAGAGACCCAGTACTTC
V: TRBV5-6
length: 15
J: TRBJ2-5
size: once
D: TRBD1

CDR3: CASSQSGTGRYEQYF
DNA: TGTGCCAGCAGTCAGTCCGGGACAGGGAGGTACGAGCAGTACTTC
V: TRBV27
length: 15
J: TRBJ2-7
size: .
D: TRBD1

CDR3: CASSLTLRGKNTGELFF
DNA: TGTGCCAGCAGTTTAACCCTCAGGGGTAAGAACACCGGGGAGCTGTTTTTT
V: TRBV28
length: 17
J: TRBJ2-2
size: .
D: .

CDR3: CASSLSSGLETQYF
DNA: TGTGCCAGCAGTTTATCGTCCGGGTTGGAGACCCAGTACTTC
V: TRBV27
length: 14
J: TRBJ2-5
size: .
D: .

CDR3: CASSPGGYNTEAFF
DNA: TGTGCCAGCAGCCCGGGGGGTTATAACACTGAAGCTTTCTTT
V: TRBV11-3
length: 14
J: TRBJ1-1
size: .
D: .

CDR3: CASSLVLGPGFTEAFF
DNA: TGTGCCAGCAGCTTAGTTTTGGGGCCCGGGTTCACTGAAGCTTTCTTT
V: TRBV11-2
length: 16
J: TRBJ1-1
size: .
D: .

CDR3: CSAVLNYGYTF
DNA: TGCAGTGCTGTCCTAAACTATGGCTACACCTTC
V: TRBV20-1
length: 11
J: TRBJ1-2
size: .
D: .

CDR3: CASSEFSGYVLEYF
DNA: TGTGCCAGCAGTGAGTTTAGCGGTTACGTCTTGGAGTACTTC
V: TRBV2
length: 14
J: TRBJ2-7
size: once
D: .

CDR3: CASSEEPGGGANVLTF
DNA: TGTGCCAGCAGTGAAGAACCCGGGGGAGGGGCCAACGTCCTGACTTTC
V: TRBV6-1
length: 16
J: TRBJ2-6
size: .
D: .

CDR3: CASSDELAGGTGGELFF
DNA: TGTGCCAGCAGTGATGAACTAGCGGGAGGTACCGGCGGGGAGCTGTTTTTT
V: TRBV2
length: 17
J: TRBJ2-2
size: .
D: TRBD2

CDR3: CASSLVREPSYEQYF
DNA: TGTGCCAGCAGCTTGGTGCGGGAGCCCTCCTACGAGCAGTACTTC
V: TRBV5-6
length: 15
J: TRBJ2-7
size: .
D: TRBD2

CDR3: CASSVVQGSGTEAFF
DNA: TGTGCCAGCAGCGTAGTTCAGGGATCGGGCACTGAAGCTTTCTTT
V: TRBV9
length: 15
J: TRBJ1-1
size: .
D: .

CDR3: CASSKQGPLVYSNQPQHF
DNA: TGTGCCAGTAGTAAACAGGGCCCCCTCGTCTATAGCAATCAGCCCCAGCATTTT
V: TRBV19
length: 18
J: TRBJ1-5
size: .
D: .

CDR3: CSVDGASSYNEQFF
DNA: TGCAGCGTTGATGGGGCTAGCTCCTACAATGAGCAGTTCTTC
V: TRBV29-1
length: 14
J: TRBJ2-1
size: .
D: .

CDR3: CASSTGQGESTDTQYF
DNA: TGTGCCAGCAGCACGGGACAGGGGGAAAGCACAGATACGCAGTATTTT
V: TRBV7-9
length: 16
J: TRBJ2-3
size: .
D: TRBD1

CDR3: CASTLRGILNTEAFF
DNA: TGTGCCAGCACTCTTAGGGGGATTTTGAACACTGAAGCTTTCTTT
V: TRBV28
length: 15
J: TRBJ1-1
size: .
D: .

CDR3: CASSLTRLAWGVNEQFF
DNA: TGTGCCAGCAGTTTAACCCGACTAGCGTGGGGGGTTAATGAGCAGTTCTTC
V: TRBV28
length: 17
J: TRBJ2-1
size: .
D: TRBD2

CDR3: CASSLASGVSNQPQHF
DNA: TGTGCCAGCAGCTTAGCAAGCGGGGTGAGCAATCAGCCCCAGCATTTT
V: TRBV7-8
length: 16
J: TRBJ1-5
size: .
D: .

CDR3: CASRETGAYEQYF
DNA: TGTGCCAGCAGGGAGACAGGGGCCTACGAGCAGTACTTC
V: TRBV27
length: 13
J: TRBJ2-7
size: .
D: TRBD1

CDR3: CARSLGKRAPYEQYF
DNA: TGTGCCAGAAGCTTAGGTAAGAGGGCCCCGTACGAGCAGTACTTC
V: TRBV5-3
length: 15
J: TRBJ2-7
size: .
D: .

CDR3: CASSWATGNTEAFF
DNA: TGTGCCAGCAGTTGGGCGACAGGGAACACTGAAGCTTTCTTT
V: TRBV27
length: 14
J: TRBJ1-1
size: .
D: .

CDR3: CASSLGGGGNTIYF
DNA: TGTGCCAGCAGTTTGGGAGGTGGAGGAAACACCATATATTTT
V: TRBV28
length: 14
J: TRBJ1-3
size: .
D: .

CDR3: CASSQEGDSYEQYF
DNA: TGCGCCAGCAGCCAAGAAGGGGACTCCTACGAGCAGTACTTC
V: TRBV4-1
length: 14
J: TRBJ2-7
size: .
D: .

CDR3: CASGGYEQYF
DNA: TGTGCCAGCGGCGGCTACGAGCAGTACTTC
V: TRBV28
length: 10
J: TRBJ2-7
size: .
D: .

CDR3: CASSSQTGSADTQYF
DNA: TGTGCCAGCAGTTCACAGACAGGGAGTGCAGATACGCAGTATTTT
V: TRBV27
length: 15
J: TRBJ2-3
size: .
D: TRBD1

CDR3: CASETGGASDTQYF
DNA: TGTGCCAGCGAGACAGGGGGCGCTTCAGATACGCAGTATTTT
V: TRBV6-1
length: 14
J: TRBJ2-3
size: .
D: TRBD1